Described below is a single T cell receptor (beta chain) sequence and its context. This CDR3 has 17 residues. After removal of 2 bases from V and 3 bases from J, the junction contained 4 bases not matched to a gene. Germline CDR1 KGHDR, CDR2 SFDVKD. Repertoires were generated with immunoSEQ multiplex PCR, while TCRdb's copy carries only in-frame clones and drops some. The repertoire holds about 100,000 clones, just over 90% seen once, with 2.1% in the top ten. The source of the sample is a study of blood T cell repertoires in COVID-19. In the study overall: Sample material is recorded as cDNA or gDNA derived from T cells, B-cell-depleted T cells, or PBMCs.

The V and J genes are TRBV24-1 and TRBJ2-1; 12 bases are a match to TRBD2. This sequence originates from a man over 45 with active COVID-19. Sequenced material: peripheral blood. DNA for the CDR3: TGTGCCACCAGTGATTGGACTAGCGGGACGAGCTACAATGAGCAGTTCTTC. The encoded protein is CATSDWTSGTSYNEQFF.